This T cell receptor (beta chain) was identified during a study of T cells in Graves' hyperthyroidism and ophthalmopathy. V lost 4 bases and J lost 3, with 16 bases in between. The CDR3 loop spans 15 amino acids. Per the germline V gene, CDR1 is MGHRA and CDR2 is YSYEKL. RNA transcripts gave rise to amplified TCR beta CDR3 regions. The HTBI primer set drove a first-round RT-PCR of the TCR CDR3. One entry per CDR3 protein, called by TCRdb with MiXCR from the multiplex PCR reads. There are about 500,000 distinct CDR3 sequences in the sample; approximately 17% occur only once, and 17% lies in the top ten. Uncontrolled infection, other autoimmune disease, pregnancy or lactation barred patients from enrollment. This clonotype was counted between two and nine times.

This rearrangement joins TRBV4-1 to TRBJ2-7; D call uncertain. The receptor's source is a woman aged 18-30 years with Graves' ophthalmopathy. Sample: blood. The CDR3 here is CASSRYSNPFYEQYF. For the CDR3, the DNA is TGCGCCAGCAGCCGGTACTCCAACCCCTTCTACGAGCAGTACTTC.